The rows below give T cell receptor beta chains drawn from one sample of a study of T cell responses to AZD1222 COVID-19 vaccine. Only in-frame clones appear in the TCRdb table, and some are missing; sequencing was by immunoSEQ multiplex PCR. The sample comprises about 96,000 clones, approximately 90% of which are singletons, and roughly 1.7% rests with the top ten. The material was peripheral blood, obtained on day 0 of AZD1222 vaccination. These receptors were collected from an adult in good health. Both conserved end residues are part of each CDR3. Fields, in order: CDR3 length, V gene, clone size, J gene, D gene, CDR3 DNA, CDR3 protein. A D gene is named only where the DNA matches it firmly. Size values are once, few and many counts, or a class for expanded clones, and some rows have none.

len: 15
v_gene: TRBV3-1/TRBV3-2
abundance: .
j_gene: TRBJ1-2
d_gene: TRBD1
CDR3nt: TGTGCCAGCAGCCACGGACAGGCGCCGAACTATGGCTACACCTTC
CDR3aa: CASSHGQAPNYGYTF

len: 13
v_gene: TRBV19
abundance: .
j_gene: TRBJ1-6
d_gene: .
CDR3nt: TGTGCCAGTAGTGTCACGCAGGGAGCACCCCTCCACTTT
CDR3aa: CASSVTQGAPLHF

len: 14
v_gene: TRBV5-4
abundance: .
j_gene: TRBJ1-6
d_gene: TRBD1
CDR3nt: TGTGCCAGCAGCTTCGACAGGGATAATTCACCCCTCCACTTT
CDR3aa: CASSFDRDNSPLHF

len: 16
v_gene: TRBV5-1
abundance: .
j_gene: TRBJ1-3
d_gene: .
CDR3nt: TGCGCCAGCAGCTTGGTCCAGGCCACCTCTGGAAACACCATATATTTT
CDR3aa: CASSLVQATSGNTIYF

len: 13
v_gene: TRBV10-3
abundance: .
j_gene: TRBJ2-7
d_gene: TRBD1
CDR3nt: TGTGCCACAAGGACAGGGGAAAGCGACGAGCAGTACTTC
CDR3aa: CATRTGESDEQYF

len: 17
v_gene: TRBV19
abundance: .
j_gene: TRBJ1-2
d_gene: TRBD1
CDR3nt: TGTGCCAGTAGTAGGGACAGTGGTGCCCTTCGAGGCTATGGCTACACCTTC
CDR3aa: CASSRDSGALRGYGYTF

len: 13
v_gene: TRBV10-3
abundance: .
j_gene: TRBJ1-2
d_gene: .
CDR3nt: TGTGCCATCAGTGAGTCGCTAGACTATGGCTACACCTTC
CDR3aa: CAISESLDYGYTF

len: 13
v_gene: TRBV2
abundance: .
j_gene: TRBJ2-3
d_gene: .
CDR3nt: TGTGCCAGCACCAAGGGTGGTGCAGATACGCAGTATTTT
CDR3aa: CASTKGGADTQYF

len: 13
v_gene: TRBV6-5
abundance: .
j_gene: TRBJ2-7
d_gene: .
CDR3nt: TGTGCCAGCCTCGCGGGTAACCCTAAAGGGCAGTACTTC
CDR3aa: CASLAGNPKGQYF

len: 15
v_gene: TRBV9
abundance: once
j_gene: TRBJ2-3
d_gene: TRBD2
CDR3nt: TGTGCCAGCACAAAGGGAGCGGGGGATGTGGATACGCAGTATTTT
CDR3aa: CASTKGAGDVDTQYF

len: 14
v_gene: TRBV29-1
abundance: few
j_gene: TRBJ2-6
d_gene: .
CDR3nt: TGCAGCGTTTGGGGTGACTCTGGGGCCAACGTCCTGACTTTC
CDR3aa: CSVWGDSGANVLTF

len: 16
v_gene: TRBV9
abundance: .
j_gene: TRBJ2-2
d_gene: .
CDR3nt: TGTGCCAGCAGCCTAGGGTGGATGTCGAACACCGGGGAGCTGTTTTTT
CDR3aa: CASSLGWMSNTGELFF

len: 16
v_gene: TRBV19
abundance: .
j_gene: TRBJ1-2
d_gene: TRBD1
CDR3nt: TGTGCCAGTAGTATACCCGACAGGGGGAGAGTCTATGGCTACACCTTC
CDR3aa: CASSIPDRGRVYGYTF

len: 14
v_gene: TRBV11-2
abundance: .
j_gene: TRBJ2-1
d_gene: .
CDR3nt: TGTGCCAGCACCGCTGGAGGCTCCTACAATGAGCAGTTCTTC
CDR3aa: CASTAGGSYNEQFF

len: 12
v_gene: TRBV9
abundance: .
j_gene: TRBJ2-5
d_gene: .
CDR3nt: TGTGCCAGCAGCCGACATCAAGAGACCCAGTACTTC
CDR3aa: CASSRHQETQYF

len: 14
v_gene: TRBV10-3
abundance: .
j_gene: TRBJ1-1
d_gene: TRBD1
CDR3nt: TGTGCCATCAGCTCCGGGGACAGGAACACTGAAGCTTTCTTT
CDR3aa: CAISSGDRNTEAFF

len: 12
v_gene: TRBV7-9
abundance: .
j_gene: TRBJ2-7
d_gene: .
CDR3nt: TGTGCCAGCAGCCCAGGCAGGGTTGAGCAGTACTTC
CDR3aa: CASSPGRVEQYF

len: 17
v_gene: TRBV4-3
abundance: .
j_gene: TRBJ1-1
d_gene: .
CDR3nt: TGCGCCAGCAGCCAAGATCGGGCAGGGGTTTGGAACACTGAAGCTTTCTTT
CDR3aa: CASSQDRAGVWNTEAFF

len: 15
v_gene: TRBV3-1/TRBV3-2
abundance: .
j_gene: TRBJ2-1
d_gene: TRBD2
CDR3nt: TGTGCCAGCAGCCAAAGGACTAGCGGGGGCCCTGGGCAGTTCTTC
CDR3aa: CASSQRTSGGPGQFF

len: 15
v_gene: TRBV2
abundance: .
j_gene: TRBJ2-6
d_gene: TRBD1
CDR3nt: TGTGCCAGCAGTCAACAGGGGGTTGGGGCCAACGTCCTGACTTTC
CDR3aa: CASSQQGVGANVLTF

len: 16
v_gene: TRBV7-9
abundance: .
j_gene: TRBJ2-3
d_gene: .
CDR3nt: TGTGCCAGCAGCGCCGGCCAGGGAGGAGGGACAGATACGCAGTATTTT
CDR3aa: CASSAGQGGGTDTQYF

len: 13
v_gene: TRBV29-1
abundance: .
j_gene: TRBJ2-7
d_gene: TRBD1
CDR3nt: TGCAGCGTTGACGGGACAGGGGCCTACGAGCAGTACTTC
CDR3aa: CSVDGTGAYEQYF

len: 13
v_gene: TRBV4-1
abundance: few
j_gene: TRBJ1-4
d_gene: .
CDR3nt: TGCGCCAGCAGCCGGACAGTCGGAGAAAAACTGTTTTTT
CDR3aa: CASSRTVGEKLFF

len: 15
v_gene: TRBV15
abundance: .
j_gene: TRBJ2-5
d_gene: TRBD1
CDR3nt: TGTGCCACCAGCCGGGACAGGGGGCATGAGGAGACCCAGTACTTC
CDR3aa: CATSRDRGHEETQYF

len: 14
v_gene: TRBV28
abundance: .
j_gene: TRBJ1-6
d_gene: .
CDR3nt: TGTGCCACCCTCAGCACCGGGGATAATTCACCCCTCCACTTT
CDR3aa: CATLSTGDNSPLHF

len: 15
v_gene: TRBV7-2
abundance: .
j_gene: TRBJ2-3
d_gene: .
CDR3nt: TGTGCCAGCAGCCAAAGTACAGGGATATGGGATACGCAGTATTTT
CDR3aa: CASSQSTGIWDTQYF

len: 15
v_gene: TRBV9
abundance: .
j_gene: TRBJ2-1
d_gene: TRBD1
CDR3nt: TGTGCCAGCAGCGTAGCTGTGGGACAGGGGTGGGAGCAGTTCTTC
CDR3aa: CASSVAVGQGWEQFF

len: 13
v_gene: TRBV30
abundance: once
j_gene: TRBJ1-5
d_gene: TRBD1
CDR3nt: TGTGCCTGGAGAGACAGGGAAGATCAGCCCCAGCATTTT
CDR3aa: CAWRDREDQPQHF

len: 12
v_gene: TRBV12-3/TRBV12-4
abundance: .
j_gene: TRBJ1-3
d_gene: .
CDR3nt: TGTGCCAGCAGTTCAAGGGGAAACACCATATATTTT
CDR3aa: CASSSRGNTIYF

len: 13
v_gene: TRBV4-1
abundance: .
j_gene: TRBJ2-7
d_gene: TRBD1
CDR3nt: TGCGCCAGCAGCCTAGGGGGACAGGGACGGCGGTACTTC
CDR3aa: CASSLGGQGRRYF

len: 13
v_gene: TRBV18
abundance: once
j_gene: TRBJ1-2
d_gene: .
CDR3nt: TGTGCCAGCTCACCACCGGGGAACTATGGCTACACCTTC
CDR3aa: CASSPPGNYGYTF

len: 13
v_gene: TRBV4-3
abundance: once
j_gene: TRBJ1-5
d_gene: .
CDR3nt: TGCGCCAGCAGCCAAGAAGGGGGTCTACCCCAGCATTTT
CDR3aa: CASSQEGGLPQHF

len: 16
v_gene: TRBV6-2/TRBV6-3
abundance: .
j_gene: TRBJ2-1
d_gene: TRBD1
CDR3nt: TGTGCCAGCAGTTACGCCGGGACAGCTCTAAAATATGAGCAGTTCTTC
CDR3aa: CASSYAGTALKYEQFF

len: 11
v_gene: TRBV5-1
abundance: .
j_gene: TRBJ2-7
d_gene: .
CDR3nt: TGCGCCAGCAGAGGATCGCGGGAGCAGTACTTC
CDR3aa: CASRGSREQYF

len: 15
v_gene: TRBV11-1
abundance: .
j_gene: TRBJ2-7
d_gene: TRBD1
CDR3nt: TGTGCCAGCAGCTTAGAGACAGGGGGCCGGGACGAGCAGTACTTC
CDR3aa: CASSLETGGRDEQYF

len: 11
v_gene: TRBV20-1
abundance: .
j_gene: TRBJ2-3
d_gene: .
CDR3nt: TGCAGTGCTAGGTTTTCAGATACGCAGTATTTT
CDR3aa: CSARFSDTQYF

len: 16
v_gene: TRBV4-2
abundance: .
j_gene: TRBJ1-5
d_gene: .
CDR3nt: TGTGCCAGCAGCCAAGAAACAACAGGGTGGAATCAGCCCCAGCATTTT
CDR3aa: CASSQETTGWNQPQHF

len: 19
v_gene: TRBV7-9
abundance: .
j_gene: TRBJ2-3
d_gene: TRBD2
CDR3nt: TGTGCCAGCAGCCCCATCGGGGCGGGGGGGTTCCGTTTAGGAGATACGCAGTATTTT
CDR3aa: CASSPIGAGGFRLGDTQYF

len: 17
v_gene: TRBV28
abundance: .
j_gene: TRBJ2-3
d_gene: TRBD2
CDR3nt: TGTGCCAGCAGTCCCCGGAAGGGCGGGGGGAGCACAGATACGCAGTATTTT
CDR3aa: CASSPRKGGGSTDTQYF

len: 16
v_gene: TRBV19
abundance: .
j_gene: TRBJ1-4
d_gene: .
CDR3nt: TGTGCCAGTAGTATATCCGCGACAACCCGTGGGGAAAAACTGTTTTTT
CDR3aa: CASSISATTRGEKLFF